These T cell receptor beta chains were read from a single sample in a study of cytomegalovirus exposure and HLA in healthy donors. TCRdb's table, derived via immunoSEQ multiplex PCR, lists solely in-frame clones and lacks some. Among fewer than 110,000 clones listed, over 75% were seen once. The sequencing sample was made of PBMCs. Receptor source: a male donor in good health and CMV-seronegative. CDR3s include the opening cysteine and the closing phenylalanine or tryptophan. Each record gives: J gene, D gene, clone size, V gene, CDR3 DNA, CDR3 protein. The D gene is left open where the match is weak. Clone size is shown for a subset of rows, as once, few, many or a class of expanded clone.

>TRBJ2-7|TRBD1|few|TRBV4-1
TGCGCCAGCAGCCAACCCGGGACAGGGAGGACCTACGAGCAGTACTTC
CASSQPGTGRTYEQYF
>TRBJ2-5|TRBD2|-|TRBV19
TGTGCCAGTAGTACACGGGAGGGCCAAGAGACCCAGTACTTC
CASSTREGQETQYF
>TRBJ2-3|-|-|TRBV5-1
TGCGCCAGCAGGATGGGGCCGAGCACAGATACGCAGTATTTT
CASRMGPSTDTQYF
>TRBJ2-7|TRBD2|-|TRBV5-3
TGTGCCAGAAGCACAAGGACTAGCGACACCTACGAGCAGTACTTC
CARSTRTSDTYEQYF
>TRBJ2-1|-|-|TRBV5-1
TGCGCCAGCAGCTTCCTAGCGGCCAGGGGATCCTACAATGAGCAGTTCTTC
CASSFLAARGSYNEQFF
>TRBJ2-7|TRBD1|few|TRBV5-6
TGTGCCAGCAGCTTGGGGTGGGTGGGGACAGGGGTGTCCGCCTACGAGCAGTACTTC
CASSLGWVGTGVSAYEQYF
>TRBJ2-7|-|once|TRBV6-1
TGTGCCAGCAGTATAAGAGTTGGCTCCTACGAGCAGTACTTC
CASSIRVGSYEQYF
>TRBJ2-1|TRBD2|-|TRBV7-2
TGTGCCAGCAGCTTGGCGTTCTTCGGGACTAGGGATAATGAGCAGTTCTTC
CASSLAFFGTRDNEQFF
>TRBJ2-7|TRBD2|once|TRBV28
TGTGCCAGCAGCGAACTAGCGGGACCTTCCTACGAGCAGTACTTC
CASSELAGPSYEQYF
>TRBJ2-1|TRBD2|-|TRBV19
TGTGCCACCAGAAAGAGGGGTAGCGGGAAGAGCAATGAGCAGTTCTTC
CATRKRGSGKSNEQFF
>TRBJ2-1|-|-|TRBV11-2
TGTGCCAGCAGCTCCCTTGGGCGGGACTCCTACAATGAGCAGTTCTTC
CASSSLGRDSYNEQFF
>TRBJ2-5|-|-|TRBV5-1
TGCGCCAGCAGCTTGGGTCGGGGAGGCCTCCAAGAGACCCAGTACTTC
CASSLGRGGLQETQYF
>TRBJ2-1|-|-|TRBV18
TGTGCCAGCTCACCACCGAACACTAGGGGGTTCGACAATGAGCAGTTCTTC
CASSPPNTRGFDNEQFF
>TRBJ2-7|-|-|TRBV27
TGTGCCAGCAGTCGCGGGACAGTCACCCCCTACGAGCAGTACTTC
CASSRGTVTPYEQYF
>TRBJ2-7|TRBD2|-|TRBV29-1
TGCAGCGTGGGGACTAGCGGGAGGAATTCCTACGAGCAGTACTTC
CSVGTSGRNSYEQYF
>TRBJ1-1|-|-|TRBV7-9
TGTGCCAGCAGCTTAGGGGGAGAGGGAATGGCTTTCTTT
CASSLGGEGMAFF
>TRBJ2-7|-|-|TRBV11-3
TGTGCCAGCAGCTTATCTTCAGGGTACGAGCAGTACTTC
CASSLSSGYEQYF
>TRBJ1-1|-|few|TRBV7-6
TGTGCCAGCAGCTTAGGAGGACACAGGGCCACTGAAGCTTTCTTT
CASSLGGHRATEAFF
>TRBJ1-1|TRBD1|-|TRBV6-1
TGTGCCAGCATAGACAGGGGTGAAGCTTTCTTT
CASIDRGEAFF
>TRBJ2-1|TRBD2|-|TRBV27
TGTGCCAGCAGTCCTAGCGGGAGTTATGAGCAGTTCTTC
CASSPSGSYEQFF
>TRBJ2-1|TRBD2|once|TRBV9
TGTGCCAGCAGCGTAGAAGGTACTAGCGGGAGTCTTGGGATCTACAATGAGCAGTTCTTC
CASSVEGTSGSLGIYNEQFF
>TRBJ2-7|TRBD1|-|TRBV4-2
TGTGCCAGCAGCCAAGATTCCGGACAGGGCTACGAGCAGTACTTC
CASSQDSGQGYEQYF
>TRBJ1-2|-|-|TRBV13
TGTGCCAGCAGCTCTCCTCCGCGCGCCCACCGGGAACTGGACTATGGCTACACCTTC
CASSSPPRAHRELDYGYTF
>TRBJ2-3|-|-|TRBV5-4
TGTGCCAGCAGCTTGTTACAAACAGATACGCAGTATTTT
CASSLLQTDTQYF
>TRBJ2-5|-|-|TRBV5-1
TGCGCCAGCAGCTTGGCTAGTCAAGAGACCCAGTACTTC
CASSLASQETQYF
>TRBJ2-5|-|once|TRBV5-1
TGCGCCAGCAGCCTGACAGGTTTAGAGACCCAGTACTTC
CASSLTGLETQYF
>TRBJ1-2|-|-|TRBV7-8
TGTGCCAGCAGCCCCCGCGGGGTGAGGGTATTCTATGGCTACACCTTC
CASSPRGVRVFYGYTF
>TRBJ2-1|TRBD1|-|TRBV11-1
TGTGCCAGCAGCTCGGACAGGGGACATTACAATGAGCAGTTCTTC
CASSSDRGHYNEQFF
>TRBJ2-5|-|-|TRBV6-1
TGTGCCACCACTCGACTGAGGGAAGGGGAGACCCAGTACTTC
CATTRLREGETQYF
>TRBJ2-3|-|-|TRBV25-1
TGTGCCAGCAGTGAATGGGGCCTCGCCACAGATACGCAGTATTTT
CASSEWGLATDTQYF
>TRBJ1-5|-|-|TRBV2
TGTGCCAGCAGTGAAGACTCCGGGTTGTTATGGCCCCAGCATTTT
CASSEDSGLLWPQHF
>TRBJ1-1|-|-|TRBV15
TGTGCCACCAGCAGAGTAGCCTATATTCGGAACACTGAAGCTTTCTTT
CATSRVAYIRNTEAFF
>TRBJ1-1|-|-|TRBV14
TGTGCCAGCAGTCTACAGGGTCCTGAAGCTTTCTTT
CASSLQGPEAFF
>TRBJ1-2|-|-|TRBV11-2
TGTGCCAGCAGCTCGAACAGGGACGGCTACACCTTC
CASSSNRDGYTF
>TRBJ1-6|TRBD1|few|TRBV29-1
TGCAGCGTTTCGACAGGGACTAATTCACCCCTCCACTTT
CSVSTGTNSPLHF
>TRBJ2-6|-|-|TRBV19
TGTGCCAGTAGTTCCCGACAGACTGGGGCCAACGTCCTGACTTTC
CASSSRQTGANVLTF
>TRBJ2-5|TRBD1|-|TRBV29-1
TGCAGCGTAGACCATCAAGGGGGCTGGGAGACCCAGTACTTC
CSVDHQGGWETQYF
>TRBJ2-7|TRBD1|once|TRBV27
TGTGCCAGCAGTAGCTACTGGACAGGAACCTACGAGCAGTACTTC
CASSSYWTGTYEQYF
>TRBJ1-5|TRBD1|-|TRBV5-6
TGTGCCAGCAGCTTGGCAGGGGGTTGGGATCAGCCCCAGCATTTT
CASSLAGGWDQPQHF
>TRBJ2-3|-|-|TRBV27
TGTGCCAGCAGTTTGGGGACAAGAGCGCAGTATTTT
CASSLGTRAQYF
>TRBJ2-1|-|-|TRBV30
TGTGCCTGGAGTCGCGAGTTAAGCTCCTACAATGAGCAGTTCTTC
CAWSRELSSYNEQFF
>TRBJ1-2|-|once|TRBV6-1
TGTGCCAGCAGTGACGGGACTAACTTCTATGGCTACACCTTC
CASSDGTNFYGYTF
>TRBJ1-1|-|once|TRBV19
TGTGCCAGTACCTTATACCGACGTTCCTTGGGGGGGAACACTGAAGCTTTCTTT
CASTLYRRSLGGNTEAFF
>TRBJ2-7|-|-|TRBV7-8
TGTGCCAGCAGCCCACGCGGGGGCGGGAAGGTCTACGAGCAGTACTTC
CASSPRGGGKVYEQYF
>TRBJ2-1|-|-|TRBV7-2
TGTGCCAGCAGCTTAGTCCGAGTTCCTGGCAATGAGCAGTTCTTC
CASSLVRVPGNEQFF
>TRBJ1-1|TRBD1|-|TRBV5-1
TGCGCCAGCAGCTCTCCGGGACAGGGGGCCGTTGAAGCTTTCTTT
CASSSPGQGAVEAFF
>TRBJ1-2|-|-|TRBV28
TGTGCCAGCAGTCCGGACGGGAGCTATGGCTACACCTTC
CASSPDGSYGYTF
>TRBJ1-4|-|-|TRBV5-4
TGTGCCAGCAGCTTGGCAGGGGTGGATGAAAAACTGTTTTTT
CASSLAGVDEKLFF
>TRBJ1-1|TRBD1|few|TRBV2
TGTGCCAGCATCCGGACAGGGGGTGGTTTCTTT
CASIRTGGGFF
>TRBJ2-3|TRBD2|-|TRBV10-2
TGCGCCAGCAGTGGAGCGGGACTAGCGGGTTCCAGCACAGATACGCAGTATTTT
CASSGAGLAGSSTDTQYF
>TRBJ2-6|-|-|TRBV19
TGTGCCAGTATCAAAGGGGGCTCTGGGGCCAACGTCCTGACTTTC
CASIKGGSGANVLTF
>TRBJ2-7|TRBD2|few|TRBV5-6
TGTGCCAGCAGTTTTCGCAGACTAGCGGGACCGGGCGAGCAGTACTTC
CASSFRRLAGPGEQYF
>TRBJ1-5|-|-|TRBV28
TGTGCCAGCAGTTCCGCGACAGGTCGGGATTTT
CASSSATGRDF
>TRBJ2-7|TRBD2|-|TRBV30
TGTGCCTGGAGTGTAGGTAGCGGGAGGGCTCATGACGAGCAGTACTTC
CAWSVGSGRAHDEQYF
>TRBJ2-1|TRBD2|once|TRBV7-2
TGTGCCAGCAGCCGAGGGGGAACTAGCGGGGTAAGGGGCAATGAGCAGTTCTTC
CASSRGGTSGVRGNEQFF